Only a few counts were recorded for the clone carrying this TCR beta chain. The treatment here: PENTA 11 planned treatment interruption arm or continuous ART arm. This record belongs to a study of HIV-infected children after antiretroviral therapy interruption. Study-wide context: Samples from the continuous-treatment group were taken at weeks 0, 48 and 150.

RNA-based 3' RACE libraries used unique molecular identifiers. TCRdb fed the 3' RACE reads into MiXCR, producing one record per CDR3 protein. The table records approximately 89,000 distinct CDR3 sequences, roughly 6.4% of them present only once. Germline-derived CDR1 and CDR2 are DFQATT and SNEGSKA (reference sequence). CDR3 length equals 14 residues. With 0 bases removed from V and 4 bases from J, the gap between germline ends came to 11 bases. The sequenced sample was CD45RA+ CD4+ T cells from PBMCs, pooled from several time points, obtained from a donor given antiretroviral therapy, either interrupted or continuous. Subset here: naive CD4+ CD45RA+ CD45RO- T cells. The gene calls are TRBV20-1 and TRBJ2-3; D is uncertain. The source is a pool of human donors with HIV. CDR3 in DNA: TGCAGTGCTAGAGATGTCGCCCGGGCAGATACGCAGTATTTT. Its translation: CSARDVARADTQYF.